This TCR beta chain comes out of a study of shared clonotypes between healthy human individuals. At the level of the study: Each donor had three CD4 naive, three CD4 memory, two CD8 naive and one CD8 memory plate.

Study results and limitations: Several donors shared 5% to 5.5% of their naive CD4 clonotypes.

The germline V gene encodes CDR1 MNHEY and CDR2 SMNVEV (reference sequence). The CDR3 loop spans 13 amino acids. Deletions cut 3 bases from V and 6 bases from J, with 12 bases between. TCRdb's table, derived via immunoSEQ multiplex PCR, lists solely in-frame clones and lacks some. The data contain 2 million to 2.5 million clones, less than 95% of them seen just once; the ten biggest clones take up 0.37%. This clone was seen a single time. Its antigen is unknown. The sequenced material came from naive CD4+ T cells from PBMCs. Subset denoted: CD45RA+ positively selected. This chain connects TRBV27 to TRBJ2-7; D is ambiguous. The source of this sequence is a man aged 18-30 years in good health. Some clones in this sample may be carry-over from other donors' samples. CDR3 protein: CASSFSSPGEQYF. DNA for the CDR3: TGTGCCAGCAGTTTCTCAAGCCCGGGCGAGCAGTACTTC.